The 4 T cell receptor beta chains reported below all come from one sample, sequenced in a study of blood T cells in healthy people across ages. Primers used in a second PCR of roughly 6 to 11 cycles were a sample-barcoded 5' primer and a J-beta primer mix. TCRdb analysed the 5' RACE reads with MiXCR anew, one entry per CDR3 protein. The data show fewer than 1.5 million distinct CDR3 sequences, around 42% seen once. Sequencing was carried out using blood. The receptors shown here come from a woman younger than 30 in good health.

The chain combines TRBV20-1 with TRBJ2-1; 7 bases are shared with TRBD2. This CDR3 contains 15 residues. The V segment lost 6 bases and the J segment 7 bases; nucleotides outside the gene matches: 15. CDR1 and CDR2 from the germline V gene are DFQATT and SNEGSKA (reference sequence). The CDR3, as DNA: TGCAGTGCCCCAACCAAGGCGGGGGTTTGGAATGAGCAGTTCTTC. Its protein is CSAPTKAGVWNEQFF.

The chain has TRBV5-1 and TRBJ2-7; D may correspond to TRBD1 or TRBD2 (5 bases each). The germline CDR1 and CDR2 sequences are SGHRS and YFSETQ. Trimming shortened V by 0 bases and J by 1 base, and 17 bases separated the two germline ends. This CDR3 comprises 17 residues. CDR3 in amino acids: CASSLVFRDPGSYEQYF. The CDR3 nucleotides read TGCGCCAGCAGCTTGGTTTTCAGGGACCCAGGGTCCTACGAGCAGTACTTC.

V is TRBV30 and J is TRBJ2-3; D perhaps matches TRBD2 (6 bases). CDR3 size: 13 residues. V lost 7 bases, J lost 8 bases, and 19 bases lay in between. Germline CDR1 GTSNPN, CDR2 SVGIG (reference sequence). Here the CDR3 reads CASRASRGSTQYF. The DNA for the CDR3 is TGTGCCTCCAGGGCTAGTCGGGGGTCTACGCAGTATTTT.

In nucleotides, the CDR3 is TGCGCCAGCACCTTTGGGGGGCCCGGTGAGCAGTTCTTC. Its translation is CASTFGGPGEQFF. The chain has TRBV5-1 and TRBJ2-1; either TRBD1 or TRBD2 may supply D (6 bases each). Looked up from germline, CDR1 is SGHRS and CDR2 is YFSETQ. Trimming removed 6 bases at V and 9 bases at J, with 16 bases between. This CDR3 region has 13 residues. The entire variable domain, with the rest obtained from reference TRBV5-1 and TRBJ2-1, is as follows: KAGVTQTPRYLIKTRGQQVTLSCSPISGHRSVSWYQQTPGQGLQFLFEYFSETQRNKGNFPGRFSGRQFSNSRSEMNVSTLELGDSALYLCASTFGGPGEQFFGPGTRLTVL.